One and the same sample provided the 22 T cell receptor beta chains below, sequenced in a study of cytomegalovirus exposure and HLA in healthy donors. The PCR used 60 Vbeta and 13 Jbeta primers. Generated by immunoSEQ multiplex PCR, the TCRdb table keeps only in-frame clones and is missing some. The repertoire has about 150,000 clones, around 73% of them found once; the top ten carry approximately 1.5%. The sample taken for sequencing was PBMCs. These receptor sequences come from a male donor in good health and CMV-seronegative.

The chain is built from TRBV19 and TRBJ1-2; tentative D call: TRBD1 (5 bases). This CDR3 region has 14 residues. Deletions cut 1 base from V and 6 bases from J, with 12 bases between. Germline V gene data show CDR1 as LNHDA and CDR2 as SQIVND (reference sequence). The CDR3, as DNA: TGTGCCAGTAGTATAGTGACAGTTCCAAATGGCTACACCTTC. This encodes CASSIVTVPNGYTF.

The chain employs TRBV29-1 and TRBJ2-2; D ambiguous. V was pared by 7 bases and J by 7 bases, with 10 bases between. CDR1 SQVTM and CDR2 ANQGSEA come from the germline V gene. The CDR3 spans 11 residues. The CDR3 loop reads CSASTGGELFF. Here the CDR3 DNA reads TGCAGCGCCTCGACTGGCGGGGAGCTGTTTTTT.

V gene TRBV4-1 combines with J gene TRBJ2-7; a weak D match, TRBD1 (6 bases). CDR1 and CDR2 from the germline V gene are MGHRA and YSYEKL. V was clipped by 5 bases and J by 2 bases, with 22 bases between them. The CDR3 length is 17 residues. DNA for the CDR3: TGCGCCAGCAGCAATCTTTACGGGACACCGTTGCCCTACGAGCAGTACTTC. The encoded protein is CASSNLYGTPLPYEQYF.

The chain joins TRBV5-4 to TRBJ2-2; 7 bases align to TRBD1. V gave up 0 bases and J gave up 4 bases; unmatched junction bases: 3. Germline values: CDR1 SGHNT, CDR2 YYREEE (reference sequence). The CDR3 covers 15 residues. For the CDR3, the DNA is TGTGCCAGCAGCTTGGTGTCAGGGGGCACCGGGGAGCTGTTTTTT. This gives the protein CASSLVSGGTGELFF.

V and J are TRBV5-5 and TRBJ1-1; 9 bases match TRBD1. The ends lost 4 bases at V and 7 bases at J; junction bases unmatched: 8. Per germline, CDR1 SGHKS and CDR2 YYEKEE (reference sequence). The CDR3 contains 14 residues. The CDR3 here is CASSLGQGYGEAFF. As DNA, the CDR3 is TGTGCCAGCAGCCTCGGACAGGGGTATGGTGAAGCTTTCTTT.

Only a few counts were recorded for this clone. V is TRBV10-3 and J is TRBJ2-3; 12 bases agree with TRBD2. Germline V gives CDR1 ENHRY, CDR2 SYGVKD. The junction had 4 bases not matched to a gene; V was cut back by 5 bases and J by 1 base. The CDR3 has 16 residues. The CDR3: CAISSLAGGRTDTQYF. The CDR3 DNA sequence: TGTGCCATCAGTTCACTAGCGGGGGGACGCACAGATACGCAGTATTTT.

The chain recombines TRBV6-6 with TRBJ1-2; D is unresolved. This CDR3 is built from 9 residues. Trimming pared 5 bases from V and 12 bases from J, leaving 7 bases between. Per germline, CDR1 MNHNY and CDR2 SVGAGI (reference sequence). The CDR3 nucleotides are TGTGCCAGCAGTCCTCCCCACACCTTC. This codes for CASSPPHTF.

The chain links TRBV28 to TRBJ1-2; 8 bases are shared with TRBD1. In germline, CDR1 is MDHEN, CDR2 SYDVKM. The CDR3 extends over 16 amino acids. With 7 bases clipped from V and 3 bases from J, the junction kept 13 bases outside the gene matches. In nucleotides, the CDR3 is TGTGCCAGCATACCAGCCTCAGGGGGCTCGGACTATGGCTACACCTTC. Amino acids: CASIPASGGSDYGYTF.

The CDR3 coding sequence is TGTGCCAGCAGTCAACAGGGGCCGCACGGTGGCTACACCTTC. Protein product: CASSQQGPHGGYTF. The rearrangement uses TRBV13 and TRBJ1-2; 7 nucleotides line up with TRBD1. Germline CDR1 is PRHDT and CDR2 is FYEKMQ (reference sequence). CDR3 length equals 14 residues. V was clipped by 6 bases and J by 7 bases; unmatched bases: 11.

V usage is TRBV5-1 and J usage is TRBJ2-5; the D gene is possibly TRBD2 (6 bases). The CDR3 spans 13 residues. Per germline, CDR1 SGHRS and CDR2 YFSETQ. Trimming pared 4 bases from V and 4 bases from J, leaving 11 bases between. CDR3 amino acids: CASSRLEGETQYF. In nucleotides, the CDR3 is TGCGCCAGCAGCCGACTAGAGGGAGAGACCCAGTACTTC.

As DNA, the CDR3 is TGCGCCAGCAGCGGACTACCGGGACAGGTCGTGGGCTACACCTTC. As protein: CASSGLPGQVVGYTF. The chain carries TRBV5-1 and TRBJ1-2, with 8 bases aligning to TRBD1. V gave up 4 bases and J gave up 8 bases; unmatched junction bases: 13. Germline-derived CDR1 and CDR2 are SGHRS and YFSETQ. There are 15 residues in the CDR3.

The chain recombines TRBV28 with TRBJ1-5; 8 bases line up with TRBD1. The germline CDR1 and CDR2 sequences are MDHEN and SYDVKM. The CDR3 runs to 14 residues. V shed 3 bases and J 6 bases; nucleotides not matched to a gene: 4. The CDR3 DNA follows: TGTGCCAGCAGTTTCGTTGGACAGGGTCAGCCCCAGCATTTT. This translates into CASSFVGQGQPQHF.

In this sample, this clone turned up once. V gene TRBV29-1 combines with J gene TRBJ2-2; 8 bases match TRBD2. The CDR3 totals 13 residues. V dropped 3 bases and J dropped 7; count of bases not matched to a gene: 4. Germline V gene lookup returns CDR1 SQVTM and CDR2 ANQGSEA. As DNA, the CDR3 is TGCAGCGTTGACCGGGGGGGCGGCGGGGAGCTGTTTTTT. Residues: CSVDRGGGGELFF.

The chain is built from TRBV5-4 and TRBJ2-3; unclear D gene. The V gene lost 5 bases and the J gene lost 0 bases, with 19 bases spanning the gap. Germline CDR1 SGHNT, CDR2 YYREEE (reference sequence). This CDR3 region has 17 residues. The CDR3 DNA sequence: TGTGCCAGCAGTCCCGGTCCACGTTCTGCCAGCACAGATACGCAGTATTTT. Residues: CASSPGPRSASTDTQYF.

Here the CDR3 reads CAWEGRRAGVRGETQYF. Here the CDR3 DNA reads TGTGCCTGGGAGGGACGGCGGGCAGGAGTACGGGGGGAGACCCAGTACTTC. This chain joins TRBV30 and TRBJ2-5, with D possibly matching TRBD2 (6 bases). V was pared by 5 bases and J by 5 bases, with 27 bases between. Germline V CDR1 and CDR2: GTSNPN, SVGIG (reference sequence). This CDR3 region has 17 residues.

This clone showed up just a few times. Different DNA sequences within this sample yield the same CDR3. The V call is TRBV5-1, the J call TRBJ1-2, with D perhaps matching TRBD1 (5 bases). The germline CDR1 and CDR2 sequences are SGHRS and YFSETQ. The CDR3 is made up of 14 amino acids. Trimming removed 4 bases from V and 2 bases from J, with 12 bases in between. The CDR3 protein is CASSKTALNYGYTF. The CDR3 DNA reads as TGCGCCAGCAGCAAGACAGCGTTGAACTATGGCTACACCTTC. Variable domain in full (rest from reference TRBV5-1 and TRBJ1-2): KAGVTQTPRYLIKTRGQQVTLSCSPISGHRSVSWYQQTPGQGLQFLFEYFSETQRNKGNFPGRFSGRQFSNSRSEMNVSTLELGDSALYLCASSKTALNYGYTFGSGTRLTVV.

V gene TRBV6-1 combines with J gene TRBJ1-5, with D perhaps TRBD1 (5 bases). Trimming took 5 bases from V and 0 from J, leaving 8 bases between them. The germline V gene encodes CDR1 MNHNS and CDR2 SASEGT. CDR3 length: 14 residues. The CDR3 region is CASSQGISNQPQHF. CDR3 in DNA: TGTGCCAGCAGTCAGGGTATTAGCAATCAGCCCCAGCATTTT.

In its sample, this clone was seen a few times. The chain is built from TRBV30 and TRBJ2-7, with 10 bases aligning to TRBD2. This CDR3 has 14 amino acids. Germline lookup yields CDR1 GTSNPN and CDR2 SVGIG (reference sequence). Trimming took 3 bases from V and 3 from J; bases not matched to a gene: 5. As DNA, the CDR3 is TGTGCCTGGAGCAGGACTAGCGGTTTCTACGAGCAGTACTTC. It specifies CAWSRTSGFYEQYF.

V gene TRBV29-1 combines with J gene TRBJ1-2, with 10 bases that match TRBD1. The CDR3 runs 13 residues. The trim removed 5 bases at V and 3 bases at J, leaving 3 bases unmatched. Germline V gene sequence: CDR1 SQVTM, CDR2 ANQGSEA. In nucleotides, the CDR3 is TGCAGCGTTAGGACAGGGGGGTACTATGGCTACACCTTC. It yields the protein CSVRTGGYYGYTF.

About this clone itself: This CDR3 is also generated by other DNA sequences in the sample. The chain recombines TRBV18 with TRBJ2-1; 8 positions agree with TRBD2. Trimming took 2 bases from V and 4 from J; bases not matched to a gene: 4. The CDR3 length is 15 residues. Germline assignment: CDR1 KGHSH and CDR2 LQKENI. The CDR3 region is CASSPTSGGYNEQFF. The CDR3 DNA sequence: TGTGCCAGCTCACCAACTAGCGGAGGGTACAATGAGCAGTTCTTC.

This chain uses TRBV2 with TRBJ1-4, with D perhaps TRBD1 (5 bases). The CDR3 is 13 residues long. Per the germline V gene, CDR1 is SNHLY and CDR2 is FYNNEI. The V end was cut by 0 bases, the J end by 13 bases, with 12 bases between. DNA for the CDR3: TGTGCCAGCAGTGAAGCTCAGGCAGGGATACTGTTTTTT. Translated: CASSEAQAGILFF.

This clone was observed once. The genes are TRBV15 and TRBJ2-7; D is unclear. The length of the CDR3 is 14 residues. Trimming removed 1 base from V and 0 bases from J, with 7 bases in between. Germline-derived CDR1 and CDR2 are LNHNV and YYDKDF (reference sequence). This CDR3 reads CATSRAGSSYEQYF. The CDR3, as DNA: TGTGCCACCAGCAGAGCCGGGTCCTCCTACGAGCAGTACTTC.